This entry lists 32 T cell receptor beta chains sequenced from one sample in a study of cytomegalovirus exposure and HLA in healthy donors. Clones were read by immunoSEQ multiplex PCR, and TCRdb kept only the in-frame ones, dropping some. The sample has over 75,000 clones, around 85% seen once. Sequencing was done on a sample of PBMCs. Receptors originate from a young man in good health and CMV-seropositive.

This clone was seen once. J is TRBJ2-7 and V is TRBV7-9; 7 bases match TRBD2. The ends lost 0 bases at V and 4 bases at J; junction bases unmatched: 3. There are 14 residues in the CDR3. CDR1 and CDR2 (germline): SEHNR, FQNEAQ (reference sequence). CDR3 DNA: TGTGCCAGCAGCTTAGCGGGAGGGCCTTACGAGCAGTACTTC. It encodes CASSLAGGPYEQYF.

This clone was detected only once. The genes are TRBV27 and TRBJ2-1, with TRBD1 as a possible D gene (6 bases). The V end was cut by 6 bases, the J end by 9 bases, with 12 bases between. The CDR3 covers 12 residues. Per the germline V gene, CDR1 is MNHEY and CDR2 is SMNVEV (reference sequence). Here the CDR3 reads CASRIQGSEQFF. CDR3 DNA: TGTGCCAGCAGGATACAGGGCAGTGAGCAGTTCTTC.

Only a few counts were recorded for this clone. V gene TRBV19 combines with J gene TRBJ2-2; a weak D match, TRBD2 (5 bases). This CDR3 contains 14 residues. CDR1 is LNHDA and CDR2 is SQIVND in the germline V gene (reference sequence). Trimming left V 4 bases short and J 4 bases short, with 10 bases between. CDR3 loop: CASSSGSGTGELFF. In DNA form, the CDR3 reads TGTGCCAGTAGTAGTGGGAGTGGCACCGGGGAGCTGTTTTTT.

This chain joins TRBV27 and TRBJ1-1, with D unresolved. V dropped 2 bases and J dropped 4 bases, with 11 bases sitting between them. CDR1 and CDR2 (germline): MNHEY, SMNVEV (reference sequence). CDR3 length equals 14 residues. The CDR3 protein is CASSLRWEGTEAFF. CDR3 nucleotides: TGTGCCAGCAGTTTAAGGTGGGAGGGCACTGAAGCTTTCTTT.

The chain links TRBV28 to TRBJ1-2; D is possibly TRBD1 (6 bases). The CDR3 runs 12 residues. The V end was cut by 9 bases, the J end by 7 bases, with 15 bases between. The germline V gene has CDR1 MDHEN and CDR2 SYDVKM. For the CDR3, the DNA is TGTGCCAGTAAAGCAGGGGTGTCTGGCTACACCTTC. This translates into CASKAGVSGYTF.

Only a few counts were recorded for this clone. The chain is built from TRBV15 and TRBJ1-2; D call uncertain. V lost 0 bases to trimming and J lost 4 bases, with 9 bases between them. This CDR3 is built from 14 residues. The germline CDR1 and CDR2 sequences are LNHNV and YYDKDF (reference sequence). The CDR3, as DNA: TGTGCCACCAGCAGAGATCGACTGCGCTATGGCTACACCTTC. Its protein product is CATSRDRLRYGYTF.

The V gene is TRBV7-8, the J gene TRBJ2-1; 10 bases are shared with TRBD2. Looked up from germline, CDR1 is SGHVS and CDR2 is FQNEAQ. Trimming removed 9 bases from V and 8 bases from J; junction bases left unmatched: 13. There are 15 residues in the CDR3. The CDR3 region has the DNA TGTGCCAGTACAAATCTAGCGGGAGTTGGGGATGAGCAGTTCTTC. It translates to CASTNLAGVGDEQFF.

The V gene is TRBV28, the J gene TRBJ1-1; TRBD1 might be the D (5 bases). CDR1 MDHEN and CDR2 SYDVKM come from the germline V gene. CDR3 length equals 14 residues. Trimming stripped 6 bases from V and 1 base from J, with 12 bases between. The CDR3 nucleotides read TGTGCCAGCAGAAAGGGAGGGACGAACACTGAAGCTTTCTTT. Amino acid sequence: CASRKGGTNTEAFF.

V and J are TRBV5-5 and TRBJ2-4; no clear D gene. The ends were cut back, 2 bases at V and 0 bases at J, with 9 bases in the middle. CDR1 and CDR2 (germline): SGHKS, YYEKEE (reference sequence). The CDR3 covers 15 residues. CDR3 protein: CASSLQFGAKNIQYF. CDR3 sequence (DNA): TGTGCCAGCAGCTTACAATTTGGAGCCAAAAACATTCAGTACTTC.

V gene TRBV7-3 combines with J gene TRBJ2-3; 9 bases line up with TRBD1. The CDR3 is made up of 14 amino acids. V shed 4 bases and J 3 bases; nucleotides not matched to a gene: 2. CDR1 is SGHTA, CDR2 FQGTGA, per germline. In nucleotides, the CDR3 is TGTGCCAGCAGCTATGGGACAGGGACAGATACGCAGTATTTT. This translates into CASSYGTGTDTQYF.

The gene calls are TRBV7-9 and TRBJ2-7; D is perhaps TRBD1 (6 bases). The CDR3 consists of 14 residues. V lost 5 bases to trimming and J lost 0 bases, with 11 bases between them. Germline loops: CDR1 SEHNR, CDR2 FQNEAQ (reference sequence). DNA of the CDR3: TGTGCCAGCAGCGGTCGGGACAACTCCTACGAGCAGTACTTC. Its translation: CASSGRDNSYEQYF.

V and J are TRBV12-5 and TRBJ1-1; 10 bases fit TRBD1. J lost 8 bases, V lost 5 bases, and 14 bases had no gene match. CDR1 and CDR2 (germline): LGHNT, FRNRAP. There are 16 residues in the CDR3. CDR3 sequence reads: CASGAPGTGAWTEAFF. CDR3 nucleotide sequence: TGTGCTAGTGGTGCCCCCGGGACAGGGGCCTGGACAGAAGCTTTCTTT.

This chain connects TRBV7-9 to TRBJ1-4; no reliable D call. The CDR3 has 13 residues. Germline-derived CDR1 and CDR2 are SEHNR and FQNEAQ (reference sequence). The V end lost 3 bases, the J end lost 6 bases, and 8 bases lay between the germline ends. The CDR3 sequence is CASSFDIDEKLFF. CDR3 nucleotides: TGTGCCAGCAGCTTCGACATCGATGAAAAACTGTTTTTT.

The V and J genes are TRBV15 and TRBJ1-2; D possibly corresponds to TRBD1 (5 bases). This CDR3 spans 14 amino acids. From germline, CDR1 is LNHNV and CDR2 YYDKDF (reference sequence). Trimming stripped 1 base from V and 8 bases from J, with 14 bases between. CDR3 in amino acids: CATSRGIQGGGYTF. The DNA of the CDR3 is TGTGCCACCAGCAGAGGGATTCAGGGAGGGGGCTACACCTTC.

The chain uses TRBV28 and TRBJ2-2, with TRBD1 as a possible D gene (6 bases). Trimming took 6 bases from V and 0 from J, leaving 11 bases between them. Germline CDR1 is MDHEN and CDR2 is SYDVKM. The CDR3 is 15 residues long. The CDR3 is CASRIQGANTGELFF. The CDR3 bases are TGTGCCAGCAGGATACAGGGAGCGAACACCGGGGAGCTGTTTTTT.

The chain combines TRBV19 with TRBJ1-4; D call uncertain. This CDR3 is built from 14 residues. Per the germline V gene, CDR1 is LNHDA and CDR2 is SQIVND (reference sequence). Trimming cost V 3 bases and J 5 bases, with 10 bases left between them. CDR3 DNA: TGTGCCAGTAGTATCTGGGGAGTAAATGAAAAACTGTTTTTT. Its translation: CASSIWGVNEKLFF.

The V call is TRBV28, the J call TRBJ2-7; D may be TRBD2 (6 bases). Trimming stripped 7 bases from V and 5 bases from J, with 15 bases between. The CDR3 extends over 13 amino acids. The germline gives CDR1 MDHEN, CDR2 SYDVKM. CDR3 in DNA: TGTGCCAGCACCGAGACTAGTTTCCACGAGCAGTACTTC. Amino acid sequence: CASTETSFHEQYF.

J is TRBJ2-7 and V is TRBV25-1; D possibly corresponds to TRBD1 (6 bases). The CDR3 is made up of 12 amino acids. Germline V lookup: CDR1 MGHDK, CDR2 SYGVNS. Trimming left V 10 bases short and J 2 bases short, with 12 bases between. CDR3 DNA: TGTGCCACCCCGGACAGACCCTACGAGCAGTACTTC. Translating gives CATPDRPYEQYF.

The chain employs TRBV27 and TRBJ2-1, with 7 bases lining up with TRBD2. The germline V gene has CDR1 MNHEY and CDR2 SMNVEV (reference sequence). The V and J ends lost 4 bases and 2 bases, in that order; junction bases with no gene match: 5. This CDR3 is built from 15 residues. In nucleotides, the CDR3 is TGTGCCAGCAGTTCCTTAGGACTAGCCTACAATGAGCAGTTCTTC. Translation: CASSSLGLAYNEQFF.

This clone was recorded a few times. This sequence joins TRBV11-2 and TRBJ2-1; a possible D gene is TRBD2 (5 bases). V was pared by 3 bases and J by 2 bases, with 11 bases between. CDR1 and CDR2 (germline): SGHAT, FQNNGV. The CDR3 runs to 15 residues. CDR3: CASSFFGITYNEQFF. The CDR3 coding sequence is TGTGCCAGCAGCTTTTTCGGGATTACCTACAATGAGCAGTTCTTC.

This clone showed up just a few times. J is TRBJ1-1 and V is TRBV11-3; D possibly corresponds to TRBD1 (5 bases). The CDR3 runs 16 residues. V lost 0 bases to trimming and J lost 3 bases, with 14 bases between them. Germline V gene sequence: CDR1 SGHNT, CDR2 YENEEA. CDR3 nucleotides: TGTGCCAGCAGCTTAGAATGGCAGGGTGACTACACTGAAGCTTTCTTT. This translates into CASSLEWQGDYTEAFF.

The sample holds one count of this clone. The V and J genes are TRBV2 and TRBJ1-2, with 7 bases aligning to TRBD1. J lost 9 bases, V lost 6 bases, and 13 bases had no gene match. This CDR3 contains 14 residues. The germline CDR1 and CDR2 sequences are SNHLY and FYNNEI. In DNA, the CDR3 is TGTGCCAGCAGAGGGGGCTGGGGGGATCTGAGCTACACCTTC. Translation: CASRGGWGDLSYTF.

The rearrangement uses TRBV5-6 and TRBJ1-1; D perhaps matches TRBD1 (5 bases). Germline CDR1 SGHDT, CDR2 YYEEEE. The CDR3 runs to 12 residues. Deletions cut 8 bases from V and 5 bases from J, with 13 bases between. Here the CDR3 DNA reads TGTGCCAGTTCGGCGGGGGTGACTGAAGCTTTCTTT. Translated: CASSAGVTEAFF. The whole variable domain, filled in from reference TRBV5-6 and TRBJ1-1, reads DAGVTQSPTHLIKTRGQQVTLRCSPKSGHDTVSWYQQALGQGPQFIFQYYEEEERQRGNFPDRFSGHQFPNYSSELNVNALLLGDSALYLCASSAGVTEAFFGQGTRLTVV.

This clone showed up just once. This sequence joins TRBV27 and TRBJ2-1, with a possible D match to TRBD2 (5 bases). The V and J ends lost 5 bases and 7 bases respectively, with 12 bases between them. This CDR3 spans 13 amino acids. Looked up from germline, CDR1 is MNHEY and CDR2 is SMNVEV (reference sequence). CDR3 DNA: TGTGCCAGCAGTCAACCTGGGGAGAATGAGCAGTTCTTC. Translated: CASSQPGENEQFF.

The chain carries TRBV6-4 and TRBJ2-3, with 10 bases matching TRBD2. The ends lost 8 bases at V and 2 bases at J; junction bases unmatched: 10. The CDR3 has 16 residues. Germline loops: CDR1 MRHNA, CDR2 SNTAGT. Written as DNA, the CDR3 is TGTGCCAGCGAACTTTCTAGCGGGAGCACCACAGATACGCAGTATTTT. Its protein product is CASELSSGSTTDTQYF.

A few counts support this clone. This sequence joins TRBV10-3 and TRBJ1-1; the D is unclear. Germline-derived CDR1 and CDR2 are ENHRY and SYGVKD. The ends were cut back, 0 bases at V and 0 bases at J, with 5 bases in the middle. The CDR3 length is 14 residues. The CDR3 reads CAISESRVNTEAFF. In DNA, the CDR3 is TGTGCCATCAGTGAGTCGAGGGTGAACACTGAAGCTTTCTTT.

V usage is TRBV7-9 and J usage is TRBJ1-5; unclear D gene. The CDR3 runs to 12 residues. Trimming stripped 3 bases from V and 4 bases from J, with 4 bases between. In germline, CDR1 is SEHNR, CDR2 FQNEAQ (reference sequence). This CDR3 reads CASSFLNQPQHF. As DNA, the CDR3 is TGTGCCAGCAGCTTCCTGAATCAGCCCCAGCATTTT.

The chain has TRBV7-2 and TRBJ2-4; D unclear. Germline CDR1 and CDR2: SGHTA and FQGNSA. CDR3 length: 12 amino acids. Trimming stripped 4 bases from V and 6 bases from J, with 7 bases between. CDR3: CASSSLANIQYF. The CDR3 nucleotides are TGTGCCAGCAGCTCATTGGCAAACATTCAGTACTTC. The variable domain in full, with the rest retrieved from reference TRBV7-2 and TRBJ2-4, is GAGVSQSPSNKVTEKGKDVELRCDPISGHTALYWYRQSLGQGLEFLIYFQGNSAPDKSGLPSDRFSAERTGGSVSTLTIQRTQQEDSAVYLCASSSLANIQYFGAGTRLSVL.

J is TRBJ2-3 and V is TRBV6-6; TRBD2 matches at 7 bases. Per germline, CDR1 MNHNY and CDR2 SVGAGI (reference sequence). The CDR3 is 15 amino acids. V trimming: 0 bases; J trimming: 4 bases; junction bases outside the gene matches: 4. The CDR3 DNA is TGTGCCAGCAGTTACTCGAGAGGGAGGGCAGATACGCAGTATTTT. As protein: CASSYSRGRADTQYF.

The chain combines TRBV7-9 with TRBJ2-7; 12 bases line up with TRBD2. V lost 3 bases and J lost 7; bases outside the gene matches: 16. The CDR3 consists of 18 residues. Germline V gene lookup returns CDR1 SEHNR and CDR2 FQNEAQ (reference sequence). The CDR3 DNA sequence: TGTGCCAGCAGCTTTGGGAGGGCCCTAGCGGGAGGGCCGCGGGAGCAGTACGTC. Residues: CASSFGRALAGGPREQYV.

The chain employs TRBV18 and TRBJ2-1; 8 nucleotides line up with TRBD2. The germline gives CDR1 KGHSH, CDR2 LQKENI. V lost 0 bases to trimming and J lost 4 bases; unmatched junction nucleotides: 2. The CDR3 covers 15 residues. CDR3 region: CASSPPSGDYNEQFF. CDR3 DNA: TGTGCCAGCTCACCACCTAGCGGGGATTACAATGAGCAGTTCTTC. The variable domain in full, completed from reference TRBV18 and TRBJ2-1, reads NAGVMQNPRHLVRRRGQEARLRCSPMKGHSHVYWYRQLPEEGLKFMVYLQKENIIDESGMPKERFSAEFPKEGPSILRIQQVVRGDSAAYFCASSPPSGDYNEQFFGPGTRLTVL.

The CDR3 DNA follows: TGTGCCAGCACCGACAGGGAAGTGAGGGAGCAGTACTTC. Amino acids: CASTDREVREQYF. This rearrangement joins TRBV6-1 to TRBJ2-7, with TRBD1 identical over 7 bases. Losses at the gene ends were 7 bases for V and 7 bases for J; bases not matched to a gene: 10. CDR1 and CDR2 from the germline V gene are MNHNS and SASEGT. This CDR3 has 13 amino acids.